This is a list of T cell receptor beta chains from one sample in a study of T cell responses to AZD1222 COVID-19 vaccine. Generated by immunoSEQ multiplex PCR, the TCRdb table keeps only in-frame clones and is missing some. Among some 170,000 clones, about 92% were seen once, and the ten largest hold approximately 0.97%. The specimen was peripheral blood, collected on day 0 of AZD1222 vaccination. Source of these receptors: an adult in good health. Both conserved end residues are part of each CDR3. D genes are given only for firm matches. Size values are once, few and many counts, or a class for expanded clones, and some rows have none.

j_call v_call d_call clone_size cdr3_nt cdr3_aa
TRBJ1-6 TRBV28 TRBD1 . TGTGCCAGCAGCCCACAGGGGGTAAGGTCACCCCTCCACTTT CASSPQGVRSPLHF
TRBJ2-1 TRBV28 . . TGTGCCAGCAGTAACTCGATTGGCAATGAGCAGTTCTTC CASSNSIGNEQFF
TRBJ1-3 TRBV11-2 . . TGTGCCAGCAGCCCCCTAACAGGGAAGGCAAACACCATATATTTT CASSPLTGKANTIYF
TRBJ2-5 TRBV6-2/TRBV6-3 . . TGTGCCAGCAGCCGGAGGGAGAAGACCCAGTACTTC CASSRREKTQYF
TRBJ2-1 TRBV2 . . TGTGCCAGCGTAGGGATCTCCTGGACCTACAATGAGCAGTTCTTC CASVGISWTYNEQFF
TRBJ1-1 TRBV4-1 TRBD1 . TGCGCCACATCAGGGGGGATTTGGACTGAAGCTTTCTTT CATSGGIWTEAFF
TRBJ1-1 TRBV6-2/TRBV6-3 TRBD1 . TGTGCCAGCAGTTTGAGGGGGCAGGTCACTGAAGCTTTCTTT CASSLRGQVTEAFF
TRBJ1-4 TRBV2 TRBD1 . TGTGCCAGCGGGGGGAGGGACAGGGCGAATGAAAAACTGTTTTTT CASGGRDRANEKLFF
TRBJ2-3 TRBV11-2 . once TGTGCCAGCAGCCCTCGGACAGCGGTAGATACGCAGTATTTT CASSPRTAVDTQYF
TRBJ1-5 TRBV5-1 . . TGCGCCAGCAGCTCAGTTCCGGGCAATCAGCCCCAGCATTTT CASSSVPGNQPQHF
TRBJ2-1 TRBV4-1 TRBD2 . TGCGCCAGCAGCTCCCAAGCGGGGGGTACAACCAGGTCCTACAATGAGCAGTTCTTC CASSSQAGGTTRSYNEQFF
TRBJ2-1 TRBV24-1 . . TGTGCCACCAGTGATCCAGGAGGGGGAGGTGATGAGCAGTTCTTC CATSDPGGGGDEQFF
TRBJ1-2 TRBV4-3 TRBD1 . TGCGCCAGCAGCCAAGGGACAGGGGGGGGTTATGGCTACACCTTC CASSQGTGGGYGYTF
TRBJ2-3 TRBV27 . . TGTGCCAGCAGTTTATCGCCCGGGACAGATACGCAGTATTTT CASSLSPGTDTQYF
TRBJ1-3 TRBV7-9 . . TGTGCCAGCAGCTTAGGTACAGTCGCGACCTCTGGAAACACCATATATTTT CASSLGTVATSGNTIYF
TRBJ1-2 TRBV9 . . TGTGCCAGCAGCGCCGGAGGGCAGGTCGCCGGCTATGGCTACACCTTC CASSAGGQVAGYGYTF
TRBJ1-3 TRBV3-1/TRBV3-2 . . TGTGCCAGCAGCCAAGACAGCAGCTCTGGAAACACCATATATTTT CASSQDSSSGNTIYF
TRBJ1-2 TRBV19 . . TGTGCCAGTAGTATTCGTGGCAGCATCCTTGGCTACACCTTC CASSIRGSILGYTF
TRBJ2-1 TRBV27 TRBD2 . TGTGCCAGCAGGCTTTGGGGAACGGGGGGGTTTTCCTACAATGAGCAGTTCTTC CASRLWGTGGFSYNEQFF
TRBJ1-5 TRBV15 . . TGTGCCACCAGCAGAGCCCACTTGGGTGGCAATCAGCCCCAGCATTTT CATSRAHLGGNQPQHF
TRBJ1-1 TRBV5-1 . . TGCGCCAGCAGCTGGGGCGTCAGGGGCACTGAAGCTTTCTTT CASSWGVRGTEAFF
TRBJ2-3 TRBV7-2 TRBD2 . TGTGCCAGCAGCTTAGTAAGCGGGGGCCCGCCTATGCCAGATACGCAGTATTTT CASSLVSGGPPMPDTQYF
TRBJ1-4 TRBV7-9 . . TGTGCCAGCAGCTTTTCTTTTGTAGGGCCTAATGAAAAACTGTTTTTT CASSFSFVGPNEKLFF
TRBJ1-1 TRBV6-5 TRBD1 . TGTGCCACTAAGGCGGGACAGTCCGTCCCTGAAGCTTTCTTT CATKAGQSVPEAFF
TRBJ2-5 TRBV12-3/TRBV12-4 . once TGTGCCAGCAGCCCCGGCAGCCAAGAGACCCAGTACTTC CASSPGSQETQYF
TRBJ1-1 TRBV5-1 TRBD1 once TGCGCCAGCAGCCCGGAGACAGGGTTAACCACTGAAGCTTTCTTT CASSPETGLTTEAFF
TRBJ1-5 TRBV7-8 TRBD1 . TGTGCCAGCAGCCCGTCCAGGGGGAAACGTCAGCCCCAGCATTTT CASSPSRGKRQPQHF
TRBJ2-1 TRBV5-1 . . TGCGCCAGCAGAGGCGAGGGCGAGCAGTTCTTC CASRGEGEQFF
TRBJ2-7 TRBV6-1 . . TGTGCCAGCAGTGACAGGGTCCCCTACGAGCAGTACTTC CASSDRVPYEQYF
TRBJ2-1 TRBV28 TRBD1 . TGTGCCAGCAGTTTGGGACAGTACAATGAGCAGTTCTTC CASSLGQYNEQFF
TRBJ1-5 TRBV27 TRBD1 . TGTGCCAGCAGTCTAGGTCAGGGGGGCGCCCAGCCCCAGCATTTT CASSLGQGGAQPQHF
TRBJ1-1 TRBV11-2 . . TGTGCCAGCAGCCTGAACGACGGAAAAAGCCTTGAAGCTTTCTTT CASSLNDGKSLEAFF
TRBJ1-6 TRBV19 . once TGTGCCAGTAGTTTATTTCCCGGCAGTCTGGGTTCACCCCTCCACTTT CASSLFPGSLGSPLHF
TRBJ2-3 TRBV7-2 TRBD1 once TGTGCCAGCAGCTCTGGGACAGGGGGTCACACAGATACGCAGTATTTT CASSSGTGGHTDTQYF
TRBJ1-4 TRBV5-4 . . TGTGCCAGCAGCTCTAGACAGGTTAATGAAAAACTGTTTTTT CASSSRQVNEKLFF
TRBJ1-4 TRBV19 . few TGTGCCAGTAGTCCTCGGCGAGGGGAAAAACTGTTTTTT CASSPRRGEKLFF
TRBJ2-5 TRBV5-1 TRBD2 . TGCGCCAGCAGCTTTTCGGGGGGGCCGGAGACCCAGTACTTC CASSFSGGPETQYF
TRBJ1-2 TRBV6-5 . . TGTGCCACCCGCGTCCCGCAGGGACCCTATGGCTACACCTTC CATRVPQGPYGYTF
TRBJ2-1 TRBV6-2/TRBV6-3 . . TGTGCCAGCAGTTACCCTACTAGCTTCGAGGAGCAGTTCTTC CASSYPTSFEEQFF
TRBJ2-2 TRBV28 TRBD2 . TGTGCCAGCAGTACCTCTCGGCGGGGGGGTTGGAACACCGGGGAGCTGTTTTTT CASSTSRRGGWNTGELFF
TRBJ1-2 TRBV6-5 . once TGTGCCAGCAGTTACCTAGGAGGTGGCTATGGCTACACCTTC CASSYLGGGYGYTF
TRBJ2-3 TRBV28 . . TGTGCCAGCAGCAGGGACGGCACAGATACGCAGTATTTT CASSRDGTDTQYF
TRBJ2-2 TRBV5-4 TRBD2 once TGTGCCAGCAGACGGACTAGCGGGGGAAACACCGGGGAGCTGTTTTTT CASRRTSGGNTGELFF
TRBJ1-6 TRBV2 TRBD1 . TGTGCCAGTGGAGCGGACAGGGGGTATAATTCACCCCTCCACTTT CASGADRGYNSPLHF
TRBJ2-7 TRBV28 . . TGTGCCAGCAGTTTATGGAAGTCCGAGCAGTACTTC CASSLWKSEQYF
TRBJ2-7 TRBV21-1 . . TGTGCCAGCGCAGAGGACGTGAGAGGGGACTACTACGAGCAGTACTTC CASAEDVRGDYYEQYF